Included here is one T cell receptor (beta chain) sequence, with context. The antigen is unknown. With 60 Vbeta and 13 Jbeta primers, the PCR was carried out. Clones were read by immunoSEQ multiplex PCR, and TCRdb kept only the in-frame ones, dropping some. The sample includes some 110,000 clones, 70% to 80% of them seen just once. These data belong to a study of cytomegalovirus exposure and HLA in healthy donors. Study-level results: It was about 150 TCR beta chains that were listed as cytomegalovirus-associated. TCR beta V segments were, for the most part, productive about 87% or about 30% of the time in an earlier analysis.

Each donor was nominally healthy when sampled (though unrecorded immune exposures were likely). The CDR3 length is 15 residues. J lost 2 bases, V lost 4 bases, and 4 bases had no gene match. Germline lookup yields CDR1 SGHTA and CDR2 FQGNSA. V is TRBV7-2 and J is TRBJ2-7, with 11 bases matching TRBD1. This TCR was recovered from a man between 50 and 59 years old in good health and CMV-seronegative. Sequencing used PBMCs. The CDR3 protein is CASSSPGQGAYEQYF. CDR3 DNA sequence: TGTGCCAGCAGCTCACCGGGACAGGGGGCCTACGAGCAGTACTTC.